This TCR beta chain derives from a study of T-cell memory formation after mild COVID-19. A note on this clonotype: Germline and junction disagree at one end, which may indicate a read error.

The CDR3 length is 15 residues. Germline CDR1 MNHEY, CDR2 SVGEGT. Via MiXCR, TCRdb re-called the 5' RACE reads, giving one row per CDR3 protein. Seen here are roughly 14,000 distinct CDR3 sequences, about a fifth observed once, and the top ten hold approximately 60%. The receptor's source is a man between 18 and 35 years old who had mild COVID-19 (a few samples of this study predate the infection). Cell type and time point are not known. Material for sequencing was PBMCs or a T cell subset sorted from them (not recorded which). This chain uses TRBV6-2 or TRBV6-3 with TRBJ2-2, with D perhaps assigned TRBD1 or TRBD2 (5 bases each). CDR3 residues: CDSSYGPGTTGELFF. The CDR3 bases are TGTGACAGCAGTTACGGTCCAGGGACGACCGGGGAGCTGTTTTTT.